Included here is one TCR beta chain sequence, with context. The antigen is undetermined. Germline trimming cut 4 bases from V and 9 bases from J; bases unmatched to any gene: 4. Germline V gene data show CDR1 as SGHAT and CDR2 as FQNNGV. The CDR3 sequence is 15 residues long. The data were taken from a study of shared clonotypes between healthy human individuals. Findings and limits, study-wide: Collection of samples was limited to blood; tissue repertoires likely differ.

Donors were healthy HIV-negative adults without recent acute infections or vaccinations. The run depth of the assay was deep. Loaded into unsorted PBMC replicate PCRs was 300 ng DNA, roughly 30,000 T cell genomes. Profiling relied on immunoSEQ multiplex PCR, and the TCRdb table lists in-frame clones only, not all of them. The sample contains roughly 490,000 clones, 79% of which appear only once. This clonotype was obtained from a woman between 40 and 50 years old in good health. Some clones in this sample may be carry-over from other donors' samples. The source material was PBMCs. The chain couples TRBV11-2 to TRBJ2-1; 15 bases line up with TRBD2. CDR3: CASSSGLAGGGEQFF. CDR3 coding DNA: TGTGCCAGCAGCTCCGGACTAGCGGGAGGGGGTGAGCAGTTCTTC. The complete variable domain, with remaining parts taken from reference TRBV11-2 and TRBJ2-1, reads EAGVAQSPRYKIIEKRQSVAFWCNPISGHATLYWYQQILGQGPKLLIQFQNNGVVDDSQLPKDRFSAERLKGVDSTLKIQPAKLEDSAVYLCASSSGLAGGGEQFFGPGTRLTVL.